This T cell receptor beta chain was documented in a study of T cell clonality in common variable immunodeficiency. CDR3 length: 16 amino acids. CDR1 and CDR2 (germline): GTSNPN, SVGIG (reference sequence). The V segment lost 0 bases and the J segment 5 bases; nucleotides outside the gene matches: 10. This clone has ten or more counts. The read finishes 3 residues shy of the CDR3 end, and the germline J gene is used to complete it. The data were produced by immunoSEQ multiplex PCR, yet TCRdb's version contains in-frame clones alone and is incomplete. The sample is made up of tens of thousands of clones, none counted only once.

The sample taken for sequencing was peripheral blood mononuclear cells. The sequence came from a person aged 18 to 75 in good health. The J gene is TRBJ2-7, the V gene TRBV30, with TRBD2 matching over 10 bases. The part of the CDR3 DNA that was read is TGTGCCTGGAGTGTAATTTCTAGCGGGAGAGTAAACGAG. It codes for CAWSVISSGRVNE. The whole CDR3 protein is CAWSVISSGRVNEQYF.